Below are 21 T cell receptor beta chains sequenced from a single sample in a study of cytomegalovirus exposure and HLA in healthy donors. Vbeta (60) and Jbeta (13) primers were used in the PCR. TCRdb's table, derived via immunoSEQ multiplex PCR, lists solely in-frame clones and lacks some. Among over 100,000 clones listed, 77% were seen once. Sequencing input: PBMCs. Receptors originate from a male donor in good health and CMV-seropositive.

V and J are TRBV5-1 and TRBJ2-3; maybe TRBD1 (5 bases). This CDR3 contains 14 residues. In germline, CDR1 is SGHRS, CDR2 YFSETQ. Trimming pared 4 bases from V and 2 bases from J, leaving 11 bases between. CDR3 region: CASSTGHHTDTQYF. In DNA form, the CDR3 reads TGCGCCAGCAGCACCGGACACCACACAGATACGCAGTATTTT.

CDR3 in DNA: TGTGCCAGCACCATTCCCGAGGAACCCGAGCAGTACTTC. Its protein product is CASTIPEEPEQYF. V usage is TRBV7-9 and J usage is TRBJ2-7, with D unresolved. CDR3 size: 13 residues. V was clipped by 7 bases and J by 6 bases, with 16 bases between them. Germline V lookup: CDR1 SEHNR, CDR2 FQNEAQ (reference sequence).

The chain is built from TRBV19 and TRBJ1-6, with D maybe TRBD1 (6 bases). The CDR3 extends over 12 amino acids. The V gene's germline CDR1 is LNHDA and CDR2 SQIVND (reference sequence). V lost 6 bases to trimming and J lost 16 bases, with 16 bases between them. CDR3 sequence (DNA): TGTGCCAGTAGGACACCGGGGACACGACTCCACTTT. Translating it yields CASRTPGTRLHF.

This clone was observed once. The chain carries TRBV19 and TRBJ1-2; D is ambiguous. The CDR3 is 11 residues long. Germline V gene lookup returns CDR1 LNHDA and CDR2 SQIVND (reference sequence). Trimming removed 4 bases at V and 10 bases at J, with 10 bases between. The CDR3 DNA reads TGTGCCAGTAGTACCCCTGGGCCCTACACCTTC. Translation: CASSTPGPYTF.

This clone showed up just once. V gene TRBV6-5 combines with J gene TRBJ2-1; TRBD2 might be the D (6 bases). Per the germline V gene, CDR1 is MNHEY and CDR2 is SVGAGI. CDR3 length: 15 amino acids. The V gene lost 5 bases and the J gene lost 3 bases, with 14 bases spanning the gap. CDR3: CASSKNSGIYNEQFF. The CDR3 nucleotides are TGTGCCAGCAGTAAAAATAGCGGTATCTACAATGAGCAGTTCTTC.

The J gene is TRBJ2-1, the V gene TRBV28; maybe TRBD2 (6 bases). This CDR3 comprises 15 residues. Germline-derived CDR1 and CDR2 are MDHEN and SYDVKM. The V and J ends lost 6 bases and 2 bases respectively, with 14 bases between them. The DNA for the CDR3 is TGTGCCAGCAGGGGGACTGGGAAGCCCTACAATGAGCAGTTCTTC. This gives the protein CASRGTGKPYNEQFF.

The CDR3 spells CASSPVPTGNTIYF. Written as DNA, the CDR3 is TGTGCCAGCAGCCCCGTACCTACTGGAAACACCATATATTTT. The chain couples TRBV7-8 to TRBJ1-3, with D uncertain. The CDR3 contains 14 residues. CDR1 is SGHVS and CDR2 is FQNEAQ in the germline V gene. The ends were cut back, 5 bases at V and 2 bases at J, with 10 bases in the middle.

V is TRBV28 and J is TRBJ2-7; possible D gene TRBD2, 6 bases. The CDR3 length is 14 residues. Per germline, CDR1 MDHEN and CDR2 SYDVKM. The V and J ends lost 2 bases and 5 bases respectively, with 13 bases between them. Here the CDR3 DNA reads TGTGCCAGCAGTTTAAGAACACCGGGAGACGAGCAGTACTTC. Translated, it gives CASSLRTPGDEQYF.

This clone was counted a few times. The rearrangement links TRBV15 to TRBJ1-5; D unclear. CDR3 length: 15 amino acids. V gave up 1 base and J gave up 3 bases, with 10 bases separating them. The germline V gene encodes CDR1 LNHNV and CDR2 YYDKDF (reference sequence). CDR3 sequence reads: CATSRAPGVNQPQHF. Here the CDR3 DNA reads TGTGCCACCAGCAGAGCGCCAGGCGTCAATCAGCCCCAGCATTTT.

The rearrangement joins TRBV18 to TRBJ2-5; TRBD1 is a possible D gene (6 bases). V lost 2 bases, J lost 5 bases, and 12 bases lay in between. This CDR3 has 14 residues. The germline V gene has CDR1 KGHSH and CDR2 LQKENI. CDR3 region: CASSPKGTSETQYF. Written as DNA, the CDR3 is TGTGCCAGCTCACCAAAGGGGACATCCGAGACCCAGTACTTC.

The chain joins TRBV27 to TRBJ2-1, with 12 bases matching TRBD1. The CDR3 sequence is 17 residues long. Trimming at V came to 4 bases and at J to 6 bases, leaving 10 bases not matched to a gene. Germline V gene data show CDR1 as MNHEY and CDR2 as SMNVEV (reference sequence). CDR3 nucleotides: TGTGCCAGCAGTTCCGGGGCGCGGGACAGGGGGCTCAATGAGCAGTTCTTC. It codes for CASSSGARDRGLNEQFF.

The V and J genes are TRBV15 and TRBJ2-1; 8 nucleotides match TRBD1. With 4 bases clipped from V and 5 bases from J, the junction kept 7 bases outside the gene matches. Germline V gene data show CDR1 as LNHNV and CDR2 as YYDKDF (reference sequence). The CDR3 sequence is 15 residues long. The DNA of the CDR3 is TGTGCCACCAGCACTCGGACAGGGCAACACAATGAGCAGTTCTTC. It encodes CATSTRTGQHNEQFF.

This clone has just a few counts. V gene TRBV23-1 combines with J gene TRBJ1-6, with 12 bases aligning to TRBD1. TRBV23-1 is treated as an ORF (open reading frame) with a function not yet certain. The CDR3 is made up of 16 amino acids. J lost 8 bases, V lost 0 bases, and 2 bases had no gene match. The CDR3 DNA follows: TGCGCCAGCAGTCAATCTGGGACAGGGGGCGATTCACCCCTCCACTTT. It codes for CASSQSGTGGDSPLHF.

The chain joins TRBV5-1 to TRBJ2-2; TRBD2 matches 10 bases. The CDR3 spans 14 residues. V gave up 2 bases and J gave up 9 bases; unmatched junction bases: 4. CDR1 is SGHRS and CDR2 is YFSETQ in the germline V gene. The CDR3 bases are TGCGCCAGCAGCTTAGGGACTAGCGTGTGGGAGCTGTTTTTT. Protein: CASSLGTSVWELFF.

This chain connects TRBV7-2 to TRBJ1-1; D unresolved. Trimming took off 5 bases at V and 10 bases at J, with 11 bases between the two ends. The germline gives CDR1 SGHTA, CDR2 FQGNSA. The CDR3 has 11 residues. CDR3 coding DNA: TGTGCCAGCAGCGTCGGCTCGGGAGCTTTCTTT. Its protein product is CASSVGSGAFF.

CDR3 in DNA: TGTGCCAGCTACTCGGACAGATTTGAAGCTTTCTTT. Its protein is CASYSDRFEAFF. This chain connects TRBV28 to TRBJ1-1, with a tentative D call TRBD1 (6 bases). Trimming stripped 8 bases from V and 7 bases from J, with 14 bases between. Germline V gives CDR1 MDHEN, CDR2 SYDVKM. This CDR3 region has 12 residues.

This clone was counted between two and nine times. The gene calls are TRBV2 and TRBJ2-7, with 8 bases that match TRBD2. The CDR3 consists of 15 residues. V dropped 3 bases and J dropped 4; count of bases not matched to a gene: 8. Germline-derived CDR1 and CDR2 are SNHLY and FYNNEI. The CDR3 loop is CASSEGTRSRYEQYF. The CDR3 DNA reads TGTGCCAGCAGTGAGGGGACTAGGAGTCGATACGAGCAGTACTTC.

The chain couples TRBV13 to TRBJ2-5; 7 bases agree with TRBD1. TRBJ2-7 matches the DNA end more closely, so the J call is doubtful. The germline gives CDR1 PRHDT, CDR2 FYEKMQ (reference sequence). The CDR3 is 16 amino acids. The CDR3 here is CASSLGWGTASYEQYF. The CDR3 DNA follows: TGTGCCAGCAGCTTAGGCTGGGGGACAGCTTCCTACGAGCAGTACTTC.

V is TRBV7-8 and J is TRBJ1-1; the D is unclear. V was cut by 5 bases and J by 1 base, with 8 bases left in between. Germline assignment: CDR1 SGHVS and CDR2 FQNEAQ. This CDR3 comprises 13 residues. The CDR3 is CASSLRWNTEAFF. For the CDR3, the DNA is TGTGCCAGCAGCCTCCGTTGGAACACTGAAGCTTTCTTT.

The CDR3 region is CASSLNAGAGGPFYTDTQYF. The CDR3 DNA reads TGTGCCAGCAGTTTAAACGCCGGGGCGGGGGGACCGTTTTATACGGATACGCAGTATTTT. The chain combines TRBV27 with TRBJ2-3; 8 bases fit TRBD2. The J segment lost 6 bases and the V segment lost 2 bases, leaving 22 bases of the junction unmatched. Germline assignment: CDR1 MNHEY and CDR2 SMNVEV (reference sequence). This CDR3 spans 20 amino acids.

V gene TRBV27 combines with J gene TRBJ2-2; D perhaps matches TRBD2 (6 bases). V lost 3 bases to trimming and J lost 3 bases, with 11 bases between them. The germline V gene encodes CDR1 MNHEY and CDR2 SMNVEV (reference sequence). The CDR3 has 15 amino acids. The CDR3 spells CASSFFGRDTGELFF. CDR3 DNA: TGTGCCAGCAGTTTTTTCGGGAGAGACACCGGGGAGCTGTTTTTT.